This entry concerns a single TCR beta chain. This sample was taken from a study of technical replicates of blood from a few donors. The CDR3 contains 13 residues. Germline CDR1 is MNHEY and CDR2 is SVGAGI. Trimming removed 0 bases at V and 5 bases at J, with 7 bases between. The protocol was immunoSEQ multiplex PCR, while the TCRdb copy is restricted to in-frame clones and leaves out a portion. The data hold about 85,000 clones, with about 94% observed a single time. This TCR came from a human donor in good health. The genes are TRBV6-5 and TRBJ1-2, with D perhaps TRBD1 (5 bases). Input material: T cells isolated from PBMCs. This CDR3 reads CASSYSGGYGYTF. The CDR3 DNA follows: TGTGCCAGCAGTTACTCCGGGGGGTATGGCTACACCTTC.